These 13 T cell receptor beta chains were sequenced from one sample in a study of blood T cell repertoires in COVID-19. Assay used: immunoSEQ multiplex PCR; TCRdb lists only in-frame clones, some missing. Among 90,000 to 150,000 clones, about two thirds were seen once, and the ten largest hold 0.65% to 0.95%. Input material: peripheral blood. These TCRs come from a human donor with acute or convalescent COVID-19. The donor label of this sample is uncertain.

The V and J genes are TRBV4-1 and TRBJ1-5; D is unresolved. CDR3 size: 14 residues. Germline loops: CDR1 MGHRA, CDR2 YSYEKL. Between the trimmed V and J ends, which lost 6 bases and 2 bases, there was a span of 11 bases. The CDR3 sequence is CASRKEDGNQPQHF. The CDR3 DNA is TGCGCCAGCAGAAAGGAGGATGGCAATCAGCCCCAGCATTTT.

The rearrangement uses TRBV7-9 and TRBJ2-5; possible D gene TRBD2, 5 bases. V lost 4 bases and J lost 0, with 6 bases in between. Germline loops: CDR1 SEHNR, CDR2 FQNEAQ (reference sequence). This CDR3 has 13 amino acids. Here the CDR3 reads CASSWEYQETQYF. Here the CDR3 DNA reads TGTGCCAGCAGCTGGGAGTACCAAGAGACCCAGTACTTC.

The chain uses TRBV15 and TRBJ1-4, with 8 positions matching TRBD1. V trimming: 6 bases; J trimming: 7 bases; junction bases outside the gene matches: 4. Germline lookup yields CDR1 LNHNV and CDR2 YYDKDF (reference sequence). There are 13 residues in the CDR3. The CDR3 region is CATSTTGGEKLFF. CDR3 nucleotides: TGTGCCACCAGTACAACAGGGGGTGAAAAACTGTTTTTT. The entire variable domain, with the rest obtained from reference TRBV15 and TRBJ1-4, is as follows: DAMVIQNPRYQVTQFGKPVTLSCSQTLNHNVMYWYQQKSSQAPKLLFHYYDKDFNNEADTPDNFQSRRPNTSFCFLDIRSPGLGDTAMYLCATSTTGGEKLFFGSGTQLSVL.

This clone was detected a few times. This chain joins TRBV5-1 and TRBJ1-2, with 7 bases identical to TRBD1. The V segment lost 0 bases and the J segment 14 bases; nucleotides outside the gene matches: 7. Germline V CDR1 and CDR2: SGHRS, YFSETQ. The length of the CDR3 is 12 residues. The CDR3 bases are TGCGCCAGCAGCTTGGCCGGGACAGTCGGGACCTTC. Residues: CASSLAGTVGTF.

Comments on this clone: A single base separates this from a much larger clone, so it may be a read error. Distinct nucleotide sequences in the sample also encode this CDR3. This chain joins TRBV9 and TRBJ2-1, with 7 nucleotides matching TRBD2. V gave up 5 bases and J gave up 4 bases; unmatched junction bases: 15. The CDR3 has 17 amino acids. Per the germline V gene, CDR1 is SGDLS and CDR2 is YYNGEE. Written as DNA, the CDR3 is TGTGCCAGCAGTCCCCGTCTAACAGCGGGGAGATACAATGAGCAGTTCTTC. Amino acids: CASSPRLTAGRYNEQFF.

The V gene is TRBV11-2, the J gene TRBJ2-1; possible D gene TRBD2, 5 bases. The CDR3 extends over 15 amino acids. The germline V and J ends were trimmed by 5 bases and 1 base, with 12 bases remaining between them. CDR1 and CDR2 (germline): SGHAT, FQNNGV. The DNA of the CDR3 is TGTGCCAGCAGCATTAGGACTGTTTCCTACAATGAGCAGTTCTTC. Amino acid sequence: CASSIRTVSYNEQFF.

In this sample, this clone turned up many times. V usage is TRBV5-5 and J usage is TRBJ1-2, with 10 bases matching TRBD1. V was pared by 1 base and J by 8 bases, with 8 bases of the junction left unmatched. The CDR3 loop spans 15 amino acids. The germline V gene has CDR1 SGHKS and CDR2 YYEKEE (reference sequence). This CDR3 is CASSLTGQGVGGYTF. The DNA for the CDR3 is TGTGCCAGCAGCTTGACTGGACAGGGGGTCGGGGGCTACACCTTC. The full variable domain, with the rest looked up from reference TRBV5-5 and TRBJ1-2, is DAGVTQSPTHLIKTRGQQVTLRCSPISGHKSVSWYQQVLGQGPQFIFQYYEKEERGRGNFPDRFSARQFPNYSSELNVNALLLGDSALYLCASSLTGQGVGGYTFGSGTRLTVV.

The J gene is TRBJ1-1, the V gene TRBV6-5; 9 nucleotides line up with TRBD1. The CDR3 consists of 13 residues. With V trimmed by 0 bases and J by 10 bases, 3 bases remained unmatched. The germline V gene encodes CDR1 MNHEY and CDR2 SVGAGI. In DNA, the CDR3 is TGTGCCAGCAGTTACTCGGGGACAGGGCGAGCTTTCTTT. Residues: CASSYSGTGRAFF.

The V gene is TRBV10-2, the J gene TRBJ1-5; tentative D call: TRBD1 (6 bases). Trimming took 5 bases from V and 7 from J, leaving 12 bases between them. From germline, CDR1 is WSHSY and CDR2 SAAADI. CDR3 length: 13 residues. The CDR3 nucleotides read TGCGCCAGCAGTCGGGACATCGGGCAGCCCCAGCATTTT. Amino acid sequence: CASSRDIGQPQHF.

The rearrangement uses TRBV28 and TRBJ1-1, with D possibly TRBD1 on 5 matching bases. Germline lookup yields CDR1 MDHEN and CDR2 SYDVKM. The ends were cut back, 4 bases at V and 3 bases at J, with 12 bases in the middle. This CDR3 has 14 amino acids. The CDR3 here is CASSSIRDDTEAFF. DNA of the CDR3: TGTGCCAGCAGTTCCATCAGGGATGACACTGAAGCTTTCTTT.

V and J are TRBV30 and TRBJ2-1; 11 bases match TRBD1. The CDR3 consists of 14 residues. Germline assignment: CDR1 GTSNPN and CDR2 SVGIG (reference sequence). V shed 4 bases, J shed 12 bases, and the junction held 11 bases outside the gene matches. The CDR3 DNA sequence: TGTGCCTGGAAGAGGACAGGGGGCCCGATGGGGCAGTTCTTC. Its protein product is CAWKRTGGPMGQFF.

This clone has a handful of counts. CDR3 amino acids: CASAVGQDTEAFF. DNA of the CDR3: TGTGCCAGCGCAGTAGGACAGGACACTGAAGCTTTCTTT. The chain is built from TRBV18 and TRBJ1-1; TRBD1 matches at 7 bases. V lost 8 bases to trimming and J lost 3 bases; unmatched junction nucleotides: 6. The CDR3 consists of 13 residues. From germline, CDR1 is KGHSH and CDR2 LQKENI.

The J gene is TRBJ1-1, the V gene TRBV18; no firm D call. Trimming took 5 bases from V and 3 from J, leaving 10 bases between them. The CDR3 totals 13 residues. The germline gives CDR1 KGHSH, CDR2 LQKENI. The CDR3 nucleotides read TGTGCCAGCTCAGAGCTGTCGTACACTGAAGCTTTCTTT. Translated: CASSELSYTEAFF.